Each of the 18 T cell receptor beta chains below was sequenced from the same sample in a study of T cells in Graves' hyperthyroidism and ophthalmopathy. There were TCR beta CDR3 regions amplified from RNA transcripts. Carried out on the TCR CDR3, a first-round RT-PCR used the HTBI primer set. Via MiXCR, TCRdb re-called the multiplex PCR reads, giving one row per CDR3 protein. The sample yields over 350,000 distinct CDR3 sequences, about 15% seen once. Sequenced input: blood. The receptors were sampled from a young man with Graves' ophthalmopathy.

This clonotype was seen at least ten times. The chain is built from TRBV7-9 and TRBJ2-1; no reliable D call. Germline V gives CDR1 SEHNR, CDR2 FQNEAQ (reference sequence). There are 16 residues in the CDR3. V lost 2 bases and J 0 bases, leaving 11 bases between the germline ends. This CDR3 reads CASSLSALSSYNEQFF. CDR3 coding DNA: TGTGCCAGCAGCTTATCCGCCCTTAGCTCCTACAATGAGCAGTTCTTC.

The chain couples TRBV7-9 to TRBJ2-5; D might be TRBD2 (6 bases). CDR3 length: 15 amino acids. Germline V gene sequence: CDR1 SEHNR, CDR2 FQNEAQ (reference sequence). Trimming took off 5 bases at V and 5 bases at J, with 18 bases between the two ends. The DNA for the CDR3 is TGTGCCAGCAGCCATCCGGAGGGGCCCCTGGAGACCCAGTACTTC. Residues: CASSHPEGPLETQYF.

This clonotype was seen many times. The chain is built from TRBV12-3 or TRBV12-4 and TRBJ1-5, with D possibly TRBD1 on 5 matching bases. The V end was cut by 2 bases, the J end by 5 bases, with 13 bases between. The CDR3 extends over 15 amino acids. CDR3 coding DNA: TGTGCCAGCAGTTTAAGGGGAGGAGGGTATCAGCCCCAGCATTTT. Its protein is CASSLRGGGYQPQHF.

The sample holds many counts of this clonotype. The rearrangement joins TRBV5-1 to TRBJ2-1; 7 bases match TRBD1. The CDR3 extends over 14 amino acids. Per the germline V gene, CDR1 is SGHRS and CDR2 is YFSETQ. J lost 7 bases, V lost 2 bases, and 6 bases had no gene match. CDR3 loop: CASSLYDRENEQFF. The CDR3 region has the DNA TGCGCCAGCAGCTTATATGACAGGGAGAATGAGCAGTTCTTC.

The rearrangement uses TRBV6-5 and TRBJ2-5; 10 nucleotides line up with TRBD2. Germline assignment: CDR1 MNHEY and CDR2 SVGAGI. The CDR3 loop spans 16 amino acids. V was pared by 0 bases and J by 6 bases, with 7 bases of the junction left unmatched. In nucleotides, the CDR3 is TGTGCCAGCAGTTACTCCCTAGCGGGAGTTTTTAAGACCCAGTACTTC. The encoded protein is CASSYSLAGVFKTQYF.

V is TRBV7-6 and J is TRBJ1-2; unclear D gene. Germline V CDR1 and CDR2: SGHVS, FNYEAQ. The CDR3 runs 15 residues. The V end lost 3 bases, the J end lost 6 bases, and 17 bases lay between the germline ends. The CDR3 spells CASSFIGRTENGYTF. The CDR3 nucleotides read TGTGCCAGCAGCTTTATAGGGAGGACGGAGAATGGCTACACCTTC.

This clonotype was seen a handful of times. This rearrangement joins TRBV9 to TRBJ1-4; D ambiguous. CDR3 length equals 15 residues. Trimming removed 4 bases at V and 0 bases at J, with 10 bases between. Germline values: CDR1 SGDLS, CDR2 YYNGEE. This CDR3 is CASSSSGATNEKLFF. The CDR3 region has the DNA TGTGCCAGCAGCTCTTCTGGAGCAACTAATGAAAAACTGTTTTTT.

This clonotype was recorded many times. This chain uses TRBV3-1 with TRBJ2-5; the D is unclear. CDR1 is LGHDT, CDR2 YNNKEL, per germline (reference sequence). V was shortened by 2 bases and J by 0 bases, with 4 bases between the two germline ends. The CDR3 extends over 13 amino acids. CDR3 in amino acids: CASSQRNQETQYF. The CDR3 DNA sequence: TGTGCCAGCAGCCAACGGAACCAAGAGACCCAGTACTTC.

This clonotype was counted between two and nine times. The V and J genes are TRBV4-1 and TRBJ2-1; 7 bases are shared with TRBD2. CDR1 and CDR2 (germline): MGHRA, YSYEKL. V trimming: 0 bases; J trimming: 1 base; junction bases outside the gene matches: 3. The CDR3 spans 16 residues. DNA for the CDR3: TGCGCCAGCAGCCAAGATCGCGGGGGTTCCTACAATGAGCAGTTCTTC. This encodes CASSQDRGGSYNEQFF.

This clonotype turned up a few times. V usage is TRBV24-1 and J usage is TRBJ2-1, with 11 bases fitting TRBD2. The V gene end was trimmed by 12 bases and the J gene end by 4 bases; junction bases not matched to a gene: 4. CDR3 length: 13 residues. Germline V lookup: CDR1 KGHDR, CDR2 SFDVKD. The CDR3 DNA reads TGTGCCGCTAGCGGGGGGACTTACAATGAGCAGTTCTTC. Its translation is CAASGGTYNEQFF.

The CDR3 region has the DNA TGTGCCAGCCGTTTCGGGCTACTAGCGGGAGGGCCGGGGGAGACCCAGTACTTC. Protein product: CASRFGLLAGGPGETQYF. V gene TRBV2 combines with J gene TRBJ2-5, with 13 bases that match TRBD2. CDR3 length: 18 amino acids. Germline loops: CDR1 SNHLY, CDR2 FYNNEI. The trim removed 8 bases at V and 5 bases at J, leaving 17 bases unmatched.

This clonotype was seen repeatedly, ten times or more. CDR3 loop: CASSLVGLNTGELFF. For the CDR3, the DNA is TGTGCCAGCAGTTTAGTCGGGTTGAACACCGGGGAGCTGTTTTTT. This chain connects TRBV12-3 or TRBV12-4 to TRBJ2-2; D is ambiguous. The CDR3 is made up of 15 amino acids. Trimming left V 1 base short and J 1 base short, with 7 bases between.

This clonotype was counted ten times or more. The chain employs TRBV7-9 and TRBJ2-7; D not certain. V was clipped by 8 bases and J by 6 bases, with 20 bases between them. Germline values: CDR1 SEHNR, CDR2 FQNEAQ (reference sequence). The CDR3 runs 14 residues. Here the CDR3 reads CASQPPTLVAEQYF. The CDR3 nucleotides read TGTGCCAGCCAGCCCCCGACACTGGTGGCCGAGCAGTACTTC.

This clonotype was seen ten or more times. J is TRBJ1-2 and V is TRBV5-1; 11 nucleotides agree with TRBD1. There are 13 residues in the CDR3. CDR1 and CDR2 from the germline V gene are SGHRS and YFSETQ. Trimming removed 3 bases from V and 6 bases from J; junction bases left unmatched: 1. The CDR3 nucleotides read TGCGCCAGCAGCTCGGGACAGGGGGATGGCTACACCTTC. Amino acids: CASSSGQGDGYTF.

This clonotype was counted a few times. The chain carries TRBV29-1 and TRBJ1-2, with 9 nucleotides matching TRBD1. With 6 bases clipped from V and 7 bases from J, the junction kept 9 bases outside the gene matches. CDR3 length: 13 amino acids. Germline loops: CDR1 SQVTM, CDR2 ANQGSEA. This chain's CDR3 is CSVPGQGRGGYTF. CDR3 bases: TGCAGCGTCCCCGGACAGGGGCGGGGTGGCTACACCTTC.

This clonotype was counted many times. CDR3 nucleotide sequence: TGCGCCAGCAGCCCAGGACAGGGTGGGGATGGCTACACCTTC. Residues: CASSPGQGGDGYTF. This chain connects TRBV5-1 to TRBJ1-2, with 8 bases that match TRBD1. This CDR3 spans 14 amino acids. Germline-derived CDR1 and CDR2 are SGHRS and YFSETQ. V was pared by 4 bases and J by 6 bases, with 8 bases of the junction left unmatched.

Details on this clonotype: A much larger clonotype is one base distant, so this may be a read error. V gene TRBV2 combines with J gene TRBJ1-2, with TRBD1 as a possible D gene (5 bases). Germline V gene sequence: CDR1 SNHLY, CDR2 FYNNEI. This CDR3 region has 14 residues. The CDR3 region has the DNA TGTGCCAGCAGGGGGGGGTACAGTAACCATGGCTACACCTTC. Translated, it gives CASRGGYSNHGYTF.

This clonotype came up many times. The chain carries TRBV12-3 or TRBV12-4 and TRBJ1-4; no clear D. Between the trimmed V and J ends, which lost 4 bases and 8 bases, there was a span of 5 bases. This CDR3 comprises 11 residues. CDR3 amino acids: CASSYVEKLFF. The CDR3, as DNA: TGTGCCAGCAGTTATGTGGAAAAACTGTTTTTT.